The 3 T cell receptor beta chains below were found in one sample sequenced in a study of blood T cell repertoires in COVID-19. The assay was immunoSEQ multiplex PCR, and TCRdb's table has in-frame clones only and misses some. Here the sample spans 50,000 or so clones, 85% being singletons. Specimen: peripheral blood. The receptor source for this set is a man in his forties with active COVID-19.

The V gene is TRBV30, the J gene TRBJ1-6; D gene uncertain. This CDR3 spans 14 amino acids. The ends were cut back, 3 bases at V and 8 bases at J, with 14 bases in the middle. Germline values: CDR1 GTSNPN, CDR2 SVGIG (reference sequence). The CDR3 is CAWRRANFYSPLHF. The CDR3 region has the DNA TGTGCCTGGAGACGAGCTAACTTTTATTCACCCCTCCACTTT.

The CDR3 DNA reads TGCGCCAGCAGCTTGAGGCCAGGGGGCGAAGGCTATGGCTACACCTTC. Protein sequence: CASSLRPGGEGYGYTF. V gene TRBV5-1 combines with J gene TRBJ1-2; 8 bases line up with TRBD1. With 1 base clipped from V and 4 bases from J, the junction kept 9 bases outside the gene matches. The germline V gene encodes CDR1 SGHRS and CDR2 YFSETQ. This CDR3 spans 16 amino acids.

The V gene is TRBV11-2, the J gene TRBJ2-7; 10 bases agree with TRBD1. This CDR3 has 14 residues. V lost 5 bases, J lost 6 bases, and 7 bases stayed unmatched. Germline V gives CDR1 SGHAT, CDR2 FQNNGV. The CDR3 nucleotides read TGTGCCAGCAGCCCTAGACAGGGGGCAGGCGAGCAGTACTTC. This translates into CASSPRQGAGEQYF.